These T cell receptor beta chains were read from a single sample in a study of identical twins. One entry per CDR3 protein, called by TCRdb with MiXCR from the 5' RACE reads. Of 700,000 or so distinct CDR3 sequences in the sample, 8.5% to 9.5% were seen once. In addition, the sample was reused for a study of yellow fever vaccine responses in identical twins.

What was sequenced was PBMCs. Receptors originate from a woman between 18 and 29 years old in good health. The conserved cysteine and the conserved F or W are not part of the CDR3 here. Each record gives: J gene, V gene, clone size, CDR3 protein. Rows give clone size only sometimes, using once, few, many, or a class for an expanded clone.

TRBJ2-3 TRBV6-1 - ASSPPGLASDTQY
TRBJ1-4 TRBV14 many ASSQVVPGEKLF
TRBJ2-7 TRBV28 few ASSSTGASSYEQY
TRBJ2-3 TRBV12-3/TRBV12-4 few ASSLEEGGDTQY
TRBJ2-5 TRBV20-1 few SAKISGRGETQY
TRBJ1-6 TRBV7-2 few ASSLVGGMADNSPLH
TRBJ2-2 TRBV14 many ASTPGIVGNTGELF
TRBJ1-1 TRBV2 - ASSDRAAGTEAF
TRBJ2-5 TRBV6-1 few ASGKGWTGAAETQY
TRBJ1-1 TRBV6-5 few ASSHGQEAF
TRBJ2-7 TRBV7-2 - ASSSGLPEQY
TRBJ2-1 TRBV7-2 - ASSFYSGINEQF
TRBJ1-1 TRBV12-3/TRBV12-4 - ASSLRAPGGAF
TRBJ1-5 TRBV12-3/TRBV12-4 few ASSPLDTPQH
TRBJ2-3 TRBV15 few ATSASGTDTQY
TRBJ2-7 TRBV11-1 few ASSLALSGRGVVYEQY
TRBJ2-7 TRBV4-3 many ASSQRDRAYEQY
TRBJ2-3 TRBV5-1 many ASSTQGQGAYEDTQY
TRBJ2-3 TRBV5-1 - ASSLEETGTGTQY
TRBJ2-1 TRBV27 - ASSLTSGRRVEQF
TRBJ1-3 TRBV5-1 few ASSLPGASGNTIY
TRBJ2-3 TRBV4-3 many ASSQELADTQY